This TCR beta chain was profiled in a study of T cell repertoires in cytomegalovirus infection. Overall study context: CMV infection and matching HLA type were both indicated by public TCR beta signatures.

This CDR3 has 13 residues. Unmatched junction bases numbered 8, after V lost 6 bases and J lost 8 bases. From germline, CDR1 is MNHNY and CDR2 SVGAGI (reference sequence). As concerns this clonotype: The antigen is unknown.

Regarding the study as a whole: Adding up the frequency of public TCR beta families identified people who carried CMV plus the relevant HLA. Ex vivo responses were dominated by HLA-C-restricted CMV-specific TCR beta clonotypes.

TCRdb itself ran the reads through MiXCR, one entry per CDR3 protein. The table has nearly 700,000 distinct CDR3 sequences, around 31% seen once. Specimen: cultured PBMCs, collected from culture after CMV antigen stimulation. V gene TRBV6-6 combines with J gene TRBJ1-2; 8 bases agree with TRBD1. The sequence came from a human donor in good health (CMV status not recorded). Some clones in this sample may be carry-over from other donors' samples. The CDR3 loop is CASRDQGATGYTF. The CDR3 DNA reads TGTGCCAGCAGAGACCAGGGGGCGACCGGCTACACCTTC.